These 19 T cell receptor beta chains share one sample of origin, sequenced in a study of shared clonotypes between healthy human individuals. Sequencing was performed with immunoSEQ multiplex PCR; in TCRdb, only in-frame clones are kept and a portion is missing. The sample has more than 2 million clones, under 97% seen once. The sample comprised naive CD4+ T cells sorted from blood. The subset denotes: CD45RA+ positively selected. The receptors originated from a man aged 18 to 29 in good health.

V gene TRBV30 combines with J gene TRBJ2-5, with TRBD2 identical over 11 bases. This CDR3 is built from 17 residues. Germline trimming cut 2 bases from V and 1 base from J; bases unmatched to any gene: 9. Germline loops: CDR1 GTSNPN, CDR2 SVGIG (reference sequence). As DNA, the CDR3 is TGTGCCTGGAGTACCAAGACTAGCGGGGCATTCCAAGAGACCCAGTACTTC. This sequence encodes CAWSTKTSGAFQETQYF.

This clone was seen a few times. This chain links TRBV30 with TRBJ1-1; D gene ambiguous. The ends were cut back, 0 bases at V and 7 bases at J, with 12 bases in the middle. CDR1 and CDR2 from the germline V gene are GTSNPN and SVGIG (reference sequence). This CDR3 region has 13 residues. The CDR3 region has the DNA TGTGCCTGGAGTGTTGGCAGGACTGTTGAAGCTTTCTTT. Translating it yields CAWSVGRTVEAFF.

The rearrangement uses TRBV7-8 and TRBJ1-6; D is unresolved. The CDR3 spans 16 residues. Trimming removed 2 bases from V and 5 bases from J, with 13 bases in between. CDR1 is SGHVS, CDR2 FQNEAQ, per germline. The CDR3 loop reads CASSLTRVLHNSPLHF. The DNA of the CDR3 is TGTGCCAGCAGCTTAACTAGGGTCCTCCATAATTCACCCCTCCACTTT.

V usage is TRBV4-1 and J usage is TRBJ1-5, with TRBD1 matching 8 bases. The V segment lost 3 bases and the J segment 4 bases; nucleotides outside the gene matches: 11. Germline CDR1 reads MGHRA; CDR2 reads YSYEKL. The length of the CDR3 is 17 residues. CDR3 residues: CASSHLGQGSRNQPQHF. CDR3 DNA sequence: TGCGCCAGCAGCCACCTCGGACAGGGAAGTCGTAATCAGCCCCAGCATTTT.

With regard to this clone: Other nucleotide sequences from this sample produce the same CDR3. V and J are TRBV5-1 and TRBJ2-5; tentatively, D is TRBD2 (5 bases). V lost 3 bases and J 5 bases, leaving 11 bases between the germline ends. The CDR3 is 13 amino acids. The germline CDR1 and CDR2 sequences are SGHRS and YFSETQ. In DNA form, the CDR3 reads TGCGCCAGCAGCTCACCGGGCGGGGAGACCCAGTACTTC. This encodes CASSSPGGETQYF.

The chain's CDR3 is CASSLPGRYTEAFF. The CDR3 coding sequence is TGCGCCAGCAGCCTCCCAGGCAGATACACTGAAGCTTTCTTT. The chain combines TRBV4-1 with TRBJ1-1; D gene ambiguous. The V gene's germline CDR1 is MGHRA and CDR2 YSYEKL. Trimming left V 4 bases short and J 3 bases short, with 12 bases between. CDR3 size: 14 residues.

V is TRBV6-6 and J is TRBJ1-1, with 8 bases matching TRBD1. The trim removed 6 bases at V and 10 bases at J, leaving 13 bases unmatched. The CDR3 has 14 amino acids. Germline loops: CDR1 MNHNY, CDR2 SVGAGI (reference sequence). The CDR3 region has the DNA TGTGCCAGCAGACCCGGGACAGGCAAGGATCTAGCTTTCTTT. Translation: CASRPGTGKDLAFF.

The genes are TRBV5-8 and TRBJ2-5; 7 bases agree with TRBD2. This CDR3 region has 14 residues. Germline CDR1 reads SGHTS; CDR2 reads YDEGEE. Germline trimming cut 1 base from V and 2 bases from J; bases unmatched to any gene: 2. This CDR3 is CASSLRGLQETQYF. CDR3 nucleotides: TGTGCCAGCAGCTTGAGGGGACTACAAGAGACCCAGTACTTC. The full variable domain, rest sourced from reference TRBV5-8 and TRBJ2-5, is EAGVTQSPTHLIKTRGQQATLRCSPISGHTSVYWYQQALGLGLQFLLWYDEGEERNRGNFPPRFSGRQFPNYSSELNVNALELEDSALYLCASSLRGLQETQYFGPGTRLLVL.

This clone was seen only once. The sample contains more than one DNA sequence encoding this CDR3. The gene calls are TRBV6-1 and TRBJ1-6; D unclear. Germline-derived CDR1 and CDR2 are MNHNS and SASEGT. Deletions cut 3 bases from V and 1 base from J, with 4 bases between. This CDR3 spans 14 amino acids. The chain's CDR3 is CASSDRSYNSPLHF. The CDR3 DNA reads TGTGCCAGCAGTGACAGGTCCTATAATTCACCCCTCCACTTT.

The chain employs TRBV18 and TRBJ1-3; TRBD1 matches 7 bases. J lost 4 bases, V lost 3 bases, and 9 bases had no gene match. The CDR3 covers 16 residues. The germline V gene has CDR1 KGHSH and CDR2 LQKENI. The CDR3 is CASSPIGTAAGNTIYF. The CDR3 region has the DNA TGTGCCAGCTCACCGATTGGGACAGCTGCGGGAAACACCATATATTTT.

The table lists this clone with a few counts. The chain employs TRBV10-3 and TRBJ1-5; the match to TRBD1 covers 7 bases. Trimming cost V 5 bases and J 7 bases; bases outside gene matches: 5. Germline V CDR1 and CDR2: ENHRY, SYGVKD. CDR3 length: 13 amino acids. DNA for the CDR3: TGTGCCATCAGTCCGGGACAGATCCAGCCCCAGCATTTT. Protein: CAISPGQIQPQHF.

Concerning this clone: The same CDR3 can be traced to other DNA sequences in this sample. The rearrangement links TRBV6-5 to TRBJ1-2; D remains unclear. The germline gives CDR1 MNHEY, CDR2 SVGAGI. This CDR3 spans 14 amino acids. The germline V and J ends were trimmed by 0 bases and 2 bases, with 7 bases remaining between them. CDR3 sequence (DNA): TGTGCCAGCAGTTACTCGAACGGCAACTATGGCTACACCTTC. Translation: CASSYSNGNYGYTF.

J is TRBJ2-7 and V is TRBV19; tentative D call: TRBD1 (5 bases). With 3 bases removed from V and 5 bases from J, the gap between germline ends came to 14 bases. In germline, CDR1 is LNHDA, CDR2 SQIVND (reference sequence). CDR3 length: 14 amino acids. The CDR3 is CASSIAAGLNEQYF. The CDR3 nucleotides read TGTGCCAGTAGTATTGCGGCAGGGCTCAACGAGCAGTACTTC.

The V gene is TRBV15, the J gene TRBJ1-2, with 7 bases aligning to TRBD1. In germline, CDR1 is LNHNV, CDR2 YYDKDF (reference sequence). This CDR3 has 16 amino acids. Losses at the gene ends were 0 bases for V and 4 bases for J; bases not matched to a gene: 8. Here the CDR3 DNA reads TGTGCCACCAGCAGAGATGATAAGGGACAGATCTATGGCTACACCTTC. It translates to CATSRDDKGQIYGYTF.

The gene calls are TRBV10-3 and TRBJ2-2; 8 positions match TRBD1. The junction had 4 bases not matched to a gene; V was cut back by 8 bases and J by 5 bases. This CDR3 contains 13 residues. Germline V gene lookup returns CDR1 ENHRY and CDR2 SYGVKD. CDR3 coding DNA: TGTGCCATCGGGGACAGGCGAACCGGGGAGCTGTTTTTT. It yields the protein CAIGDRRTGELFF.

This chain joins TRBV19 and TRBJ1-1, with D unresolved. Per the germline V gene, CDR1 is LNHDA and CDR2 is SQIVND (reference sequence). The CDR3 spans 12 residues. V was pared by 5 bases and J by 5 bases, with 9 bases between. The CDR3 protein is CASSPSGTEAFF. CDR3 sequence (DNA): TGTGCCAGTAGTCCCTCGGGGACTGAAGCTTTCTTT.

This chain joins TRBV10-3 and TRBJ2-2; 9 positions agree with TRBD1. Germline trimming cut 8 bases from V and 1 base from J; bases unmatched to any gene: 2. Germline CDR1 is ENHRY and CDR2 is SYGVKD. There are 14 residues in the CDR3. The CDR3 DNA sequence: TGTGCCATCGGACAGGGGCAGAACACCGGGGAGCTGTTTTTT. Residues: CAIGQGQNTGELFF.

The genes are TRBV28 and TRBJ1-2; D is ambiguous. CDR1 and CDR2 (germline): MDHEN, SYDVKM. The V and J ends lost 5 bases and 5 bases respectively, with 18 bases between them. The length of the CDR3 is 15 residues. The CDR3 here is CASSPAPPRVYGYTF. The CDR3 bases are TGTGCCAGCAGTCCCGCCCCCCCGCGGGTATATGGCTACACCTTC.

The chain joins TRBV4-3 to TRBJ2-1; D remains unclear. Trimming took 1 base from V and 8 from J, leaving 12 bases between them. The germline CDR1 and CDR2 sequences are LGHNA and YSLEER. The CDR3 is 14 residues long. The CDR3 DNA follows: TGCGCCAGCAGCCAAGGGGTAGCCCCGGATGAGCAGTTCTTC. Translated, it gives CASSQGVAPDEQFF.